Included here is one TCR beta chain sequence, with context. MiXCR, run by TCRdb on the RACE reads, gives a single entry per CDR3 protein. This table has 180,000 or so distinct CDR3 sequences, roughly 15% appearing once. Time point defined: patch test 1, 2 weeks after DPC sensitization. The treatment here: therapeutic diphenylcyclopropenone sensitization with weekly scalp DPC. This CDR3 contains 13 residues. Germline CDR1 reads DFQATT; CDR2 reads SNEGSKA (reference sequence). V was cut by 4 bases and J by 4 bases, with 11 bases left in between. The sample originates from a study of human T cells and chemical hapten exposure.

The starting material was whole blood, obtained in connection with sensitization to the hapten diphenylcyclopropenone (DPC). This clonotype was sampled from a woman younger than 45 with alopecia areata. Some clones in this sample may be carry-over from other donors' samples. V and J are TRBV20-1 and TRBJ2-1; no firm D call. The CDR3 loop is CSAINWPYNEQFF. CDR3 bases: TGCAGTGCTATTAACTGGCCTTACAATGAGCAGTTCTTC.